These T cell receptor beta chains were read from a single sample in a study of cytomegalovirus exposure and HLA in healthy donors. Clones were read by immunoSEQ multiplex PCR, and TCRdb kept only the in-frame ones, dropping some. The table records approximately 190,000 clones, 75% to 90% of them present only once. The sample was PBMCs. Source of these receptors: a young woman in good health and CMV-seronegative. Both conserved end residues are part of each CDR3. A D gene is named only where the DNA matches it firmly. Clone size is given for some rows only: seen once, a few or many times, or a class if the clone is expanded.

J | D | size | length | V | CDR3 | DNA
TRBJ2-7 | NA | few | 12 | TRBV2 | CASSETVSEQYF | TGTGCCAGCAGTGAAACGGTCTCCGAGCAGTACTTC
TRBJ2-2 | NA | NA | 16 | TRBV19 | CASSIGGRGYTGELFF | TGTGCCAGTAGTATAGGGGGCAGGGGATACACCGGGGAGCTGTTTTTT
TRBJ1-1 | NA | few | 18 | TRBV2 | CASSLGHPRTKGNTEAFF | TGTGCCAGCAGCTTGGGACACCCAAGGACGAAAGGGAACACTGAAGCTTTCTTT
TRBJ1-3 | NA | NA | 15 | TRBV10-3 | CAISYQDPAGNTIYF | TGTGCCATCAGTTATCAAGATCCGGCTGGAAACACCATATATTTT
TRBJ2-2 | TRBD2 | NA | 15 | TRBV19 | CATHGLASNTGELFF | TGTGCCACCCACGGACTAGCTTCGAACACCGGGGAGCTGTTTTTT
TRBJ2-1 | NA | NA | 14 | TRBV6-6 | CASSYGGNYNEQFF | TGTGCCAGCAGTTACGGCGGGAACTACAATGAGCAGTTCTTC
TRBJ2-1 | TRBD2 | NA | 14 | TRBV7-9 | CASSLGLAGEEQFF | TGTGCCAGCAGCCTCGGGCTAGCGGGAGAGGAGCAGTTCTTC
TRBJ2-5 | NA | few | 16 | TRBV4-1 | CASSQERGLGGETQYF | TGCGCCAGCAGCCAAGAAAGAGGACTAGGGGGGGAGACCCAGTACTTC
TRBJ2-1 | TRBD1 | NA | 15 | TRBV25-1 | CASSARPGQKNEQFF | TGTGCCAGCAGTGCGCGACCGGGACAGAAAAATGAGCAGTTCTTC
TRBJ2-2 | NA | NA | 16 | TRBV18 | CASSQARAGTSGELFF | TGTGCCAGCTCACAGGCGAGGGCCGGAACAAGCGGGGAGCTGTTTTTT
TRBJ2-4 | TRBD1 | NA | 12 | TRBV27 | CASKTGYGIQYF | TGTGCCAGCAAGACAGGGTACGGCATTCAGTACTTC
TRBJ2-1 | TRBD2 | NA | 17 | TRBV5-6 | CASTLLTLAGGRNEQFF | TGTGCCAGCACCTTACTGACCTTAGCGGGGGGGCGTAATGAGCAGTTCTTC
TRBJ1-1 | NA | once | 15 | TRBV18 | CASSPREGENTEAFF | TGTGCCAGCTCACCCCGAGAGGGGGAGAACACTGAAGCTTTCTTT
TRBJ2-7 | TRBD1 | NA | 13 | TRBV6-5 | CASSRQGNYEQYF | TGTGCCAGCAGCCGACAGGGGAACTACGAGCAGTACTTC
TRBJ2-7 | NA | NA | 13 | TRBV25-1 | CASSVGGQNEQYF | TGTGCCAGCAGTGTCGGGGGGCAAAACGAGCAGTACTTC
TRBJ2-5 | NA | NA | 17 | TRBV4-2 | CASSQMDLAVRQETQYF | TGTGCCAGCAGCCAGATGGATCTGGCGGTACGCCAAGAGACCCAGTACTTC
TRBJ2-3 | TRBD2 | NA | 17 | TRBV10-3 | CAISESSSGGITDTQYF | TGTGCCATCAGTGAGTCGTCTAGCGGGGGGATCACAGATACGCAGTATTTT